The sample holds many counts of the clone carrying this TCR beta chain. Its specificity is not known. Between the trimmed V and J ends, which lost 3 bases and 6 bases, there was a span of 12 bases. Per germline, CDR1 DFQATT and CDR2 SNEGSKA (reference sequence). CDR3 length equals 12 residues. The sample originates from a study of CD8 T cells in ankylosing spondylitis. Study-level findings and limits: Several highly homologous variants made up a TCR beta motif that seemed to typify ankylosing spondylitis blood. Earlier literature documents some of the motif variants in reactive arthritis synovial fluid and blood.

Using its own MiXCR run on the 5' RACE reads, TCRdb lists one record per CDR3 protein. This repertoire shows 800,000 to 900,000 distinct CDR3 sequences, 12% found once; its top ten account for roughly 0.51%. Sequencing input: blood, either unsorted or a sorted T cell fraction (not recorded which). The receptor was isolated from a male donor with ankylosing spondylitis. This sequence joins TRBV20-1 and TRBJ2-7, with D possibly matching TRBD1 (6 bases). The CDR3 sequence is CSASHREIEQYF. CDR3 nucleotide sequence: TGCAGTGCTAGCCACAGGGAGATCGAGCAGTACTTC.